These 13 T cell receptor beta chains share one sample of origin, sequenced in a study of OX40 agonist ivuxolimab in advanced cancers. TCRdb's copy holds only in-frame clones and misses some; the assay was immunoSEQ multiplex PCR. The sample includes 75,000 to 90,000 clones, roughly 84% of them seen just once. The sequenced sample was CD4+ or CD8+ T cells sorted from blood, obtained in a trial of the OX40 agonist ivuxolimab. The receptor set was obtained from an adult with an advanced solid tumor such as melanoma, head and neck, liver or kidney cancer.

The chain joins TRBV5-6 to TRBJ2-7; tentatively, D is TRBD1 (6 bases). This CDR3 has 15 amino acids. Germline loops: CDR1 SGHDT, CDR2 YYEEEE. V was shortened by 4 bases and J by 2 bases, with 16 bases between the two germline ends. The CDR3 spells CASSPYIGGPYEQYF. The CDR3 region has the DNA TGTGCCAGCAGCCCGTATATAGGGGGACCCTACGAGCAGTACTTC. The full variable domain, its missing parts supplied by reference TRBV5-6 and TRBJ2-7, is DAGVTQSPTHLIKTRGQQVTLRCSPKSGHDTVSWYQQALGQGPQFIFQYYEEEERQRGNFPDRFSGHQFPNYSSELNVNALLLGDSALYLCASSPYIGGPYEQYFGPGTRLTVT.

This clone was seen a handful of times. The V gene is TRBV7-9, the J gene TRBJ2-1, with D possibly TRBD1 on 5 matching bases. Trimming took 5 bases from V and 9 from J, leaving 14 bases between them. The CDR3 length is 13 residues. Germline-derived CDR1 and CDR2 are SEHNR and FQNEAQ (reference sequence). Written as DNA, the CDR3 is TGTGCCAGCAGCCCTTTGGGGCTGGGTGAGCAGTTCTTC. Translation gives CASSPLGLGEQFF.

This chain links TRBV7-9 with TRBJ2-3; D tentatively reads TRBD1 or TRBD2 (6 bases each). Trimming took 7 bases from V and 1 from J, leaving 15 bases between them. Germline values: CDR1 SEHNR, CDR2 FQNEAQ (reference sequence). The CDR3 totals 15 residues. The CDR3 bases are TGTGCCAGCACATGGGGGGCGGGTCGCACAGATACGCAGTATTTT. As protein: CASTWGAGRTDTQYF.

V gene TRBV30 combines with J gene TRBJ1-2, with TRBD1 matching over 7 bases. Germline assignment: CDR1 GTSNPN and CDR2 SVGIG (reference sequence). V dropped 5 bases and J dropped 3; count of bases not matched to a gene: 6. This CDR3 has 13 amino acids. The CDR3 loop is CAWGRQGHYGYTF. CDR3 DNA: TGTGCCTGGGGTAGACAGGGCCACTATGGCTACACCTTC.

The chain recombines TRBV5-1 with TRBJ2-3; D gene unclear. The CDR3 totals 11 residues. Trimming cost V 6 bases and J 1 base, with 3 bases left between them. Germline CDR1 reads SGHRS; CDR2 reads YFSETQ. This CDR3 is CASTGTDTQYF. The CDR3 DNA reads TGCGCCAGCACGGGCACAGATACGCAGTATTTT.

V gene TRBV11-2 combines with J gene TRBJ2-2; 11 bases line up with TRBD1. Germline V gives CDR1 SGHAT, CDR2 FQNNGV. There are 15 residues in the CDR3. V was clipped by 5 bases and J by 7 bases; unmatched bases: 6. This chain's CDR3 is CASSQGQGAGGELFF. In nucleotides, the CDR3 is TGTGCCAGCAGCCAAGGACAGGGGGCTGGCGGGGAGCTGTTTTTT.

The CDR3 DNA sequence: TGCGCCAGCAGCTTGGAACTGACAGGGGTGAGAGCCGGGGAGCTGTTTTTT. Encoded protein: CASSLELTGVRAGELFF. The V call is TRBV5-1, the J call TRBJ2-2; 8 bases fit TRBD1. Germline values: CDR1 SGHRS, CDR2 YFSETQ. CDR3 size: 17 residues. The junction had 10 bases not matched to a gene; V was cut back by 0 bases and J by 6 bases.

V usage is TRBV2 and J usage is TRBJ2-7, with TRBD2 matching 12 bases. Germline V gene sequence: CDR1 SNHLY, CDR2 FYNNEI. The ends lost 6 bases at V and 4 bases at J; junction bases unmatched: 7. The CDR3 runs 15 residues. This chain's CDR3 is CASSQRLAGEYEQYF. CDR3 coding DNA: TGTGCCAGCAGCCAACGACTAGCGGGGGAGTACGAGCAGTACTTC.

V gene TRBV7-9 combines with J gene TRBJ2-5; D not resolved. Trimming removed 6 bases from V and 1 base from J, with 9 bases in between. This CDR3 region has 13 residues. Looked up from germline, CDR1 is SEHNR and CDR2 is FQNEAQ (reference sequence). CDR3 in amino acids: CASSSTLQETQYF. In DNA form, the CDR3 reads TGTGCCAGCAGTTCGACCCTCCAAGAGACCCAGTACTTC.

V gene TRBV7-3 combines with J gene TRBJ2-3, with 12 nucleotides matching TRBD2. The V gene's germline CDR1 is SGHTA and CDR2 FQGTGA. The J segment lost 4 bases and the V segment lost 0 bases, leaving 8 bases of the junction unmatched. CDR3 length: 18 amino acids. The CDR3 DNA is TGTGCCAGCAGCTTAACTTCTAGCGGGAGGGCCGTCTCAGATACGCAGTATTTT. Protein product: CASSLTSSGRAVSDTQYF.

The chain employs TRBV5-1 and TRBJ1-5; no clear D. The V gene's germline CDR1 is SGHRS and CDR2 YFSETQ. V shed 4 bases and J shed 0 bases, with 11 bases lying between them. The CDR3 runs 15 residues. CDR3 amino acids: CASSADGYSNQPQHF. In DNA, the CDR3 is TGCGCCAGCAGCGCCGACGGATATAGCAATCAGCCCCAGCATTTT.

This CDR3 reads CASSKGDPREQTGELFF. CDR3 nucleotide sequence: TGTGCCAGCAGCAAGGGGGACCCCAGGGAACAAACCGGGGAGCTGTTTTTT. The chain joins TRBV27 to TRBJ2-2; tentative D call: TRBD1 (6 bases). The CDR3 length is 17 residues. Per germline, CDR1 MNHEY and CDR2 SMNVEV (reference sequence). The germline V and J ends were trimmed by 6 bases and 5 bases, with 22 bases remaining between them.

The gene calls are TRBV4-1 and TRBJ1-1; 7 positions match TRBD1. Looked up from germline, CDR1 is MGHRA and CDR2 is YSYEKL. The CDR3 is made up of 18 amino acids. V shed 5 bases and J 0 bases; nucleotides not matched to a gene: 15. DNA of the CDR3: TGCGCCAGCAGCAAGCAGGGACAGACTACTTTGTTGAACACTGAAGCTTTCTTT. It specifies CASSKQGQTTLLNTEAFF.